This passage covers 29 T cell receptor beta chains from one sample sequenced in a study of vaccination and CD4 T cells after COVID-19. Treatment described: approximately nine-day PBMC culture with coronavirus spike peptide pools or control peptides (ViraFEST assay). Which antigens these TCRs recognize remains unknown. Once obtained from cultured CD4+ T cells, the DNA was sequenced using the Oncomine TCR Beta short-read assay. TCRdb re-derived calls from the PCR reads in MiXCR, one entry per CDR3 protein. The table includes about 10,000 distinct CDR3 sequences, over 25% detected once. The specimen was CD4+ T cells from blood, cultured in vitro, collected after SARS-CoV-2 vaccination. The receptor source for this set is a human donor who had recovered from COVID-19.

In its sample, this clonotype was seen a few times. The chain links TRBV7-9 to TRBJ1-5; TRBD1 agrees at 9 bases. Germline CDR1 reads SEHNR; CDR2 reads FQNEAQ (reference sequence). This CDR3 is 16 amino acids long. J gave up 1 base and V 2 bases, and 3 bases lay outside the gene matches. The chain's CDR3 is CASSLTGGASNQPQHF. The CDR3 region has the DNA TGTGCCAGCAGCTTAACAGGGGGCGCGAGCAATCAGCCCCAGCATTTT.

This chain connects TRBV19 to TRBJ2-5, with D unclear. Per the germline V gene, CDR1 is LNHDA and CDR2 is SQIVND (reference sequence). There are 14 residues in the CDR3. Between the trimmed V and J ends, which lost 3 bases and 2 bases, there was a span of 10 bases. CDR3 nucleotide sequence: TGTGCCAGTAGTATTTACGGTAAACAAGAGACCCAGTACTTC. It codes for CASSIYGKQETQYF.

J is TRBJ2-7 and V is TRBV4-3, with D perhaps given as TRBD1 or TRBD2 (5 bases each). This CDR3 is built from 17 residues. V lost 5 bases, J lost 6 bases, and 26 bases lay in between. Germline V lookup: CDR1 LGHNA, CDR2 YSLEER. The DNA for the CDR3 is TGCGCCAGCAGCGAATCATGGGGGACGAGGGCCCCCCGCGAGCAGTACTTC. Its translation: CASSESWGTRAPREQYF.

V and J are TRBV12-3 or TRBV12-4 and TRBJ1-4; 10 nucleotides align to TRBD1. The J segment lost 6 bases and the V segment lost 3 bases, leaving 4 bases of the junction unmatched. There are 15 residues in the CDR3. The CDR3 loop reads CASSLTTGGHEKLFF. CDR3 DNA sequence: TGTGCCAGCAGTTTGACGACAGGGGGCCATGAAAAACTGTTTTTT.

This clonotype was counted between two and nine times. This chain joins TRBV5-1 and TRBJ2-3; 7 positions agree with TRBD1. The ends lost 4 bases at V and 5 bases at J; junction bases unmatched: 7. There are 14 residues in the CDR3. The V gene's germline CDR1 is SGHRS and CDR2 YFSETQ. CDR3 loop: CASSPGTVEDTQYF. The CDR3 DNA reads TGCGCCAGCAGCCCGGGGACAGTCGAAGATACGCAGTATTTT.

The chain is built from TRBV11-2 and TRBJ1-3; 7 positions match TRBD1. Per germline, CDR1 SGHAT and CDR2 FQNNGV. This CDR3 spans 14 amino acids. Trimming took 6 bases from V and 9 from J; bases not matched to a gene: 11. The CDR3 DNA follows: TGTGCCAGCAGGGGACCGGACAGGATCTTCACCATATATTTT. Translating gives CASRGPDRIFTIYF. Complete variable domain (other parts from reference TRBV11-2 and TRBJ1-3): EAGVAQSPRYKIIEKRQSVAFWCNPISGHATLYWYQQILGQGPKLLIQFQNNGVVDDSQLPKDRFSAERLKGVDSTLKIQPAKLEDSAVYLCASRGPDRIFTIYFGEGSWLTVV.

The chain is built from TRBV21-1 and TRBJ1-5. TRBV21-1 is flagged as a pseudogene. The CDR3 contains 17 residues. The CDR3 sequence is CASSKKPNQGGNQPQHF. CDR3 bases: TGTGCCAGCAGCAAAAAACCCAACCAAGGAGGCAATCAGCCCCAGCATTTT.

This clonotype was counted only a few times. The genes are TRBV9 and TRBJ1-1; no firm D call. This CDR3 spans 13 amino acids. Per the germline V gene, CDR1 is SGDLS and CDR2 is YYNGEE. V shed 0 bases and J shed 4 bases, with 7 bases lying between them. The CDR3 nucleotides are TGTGCCAGCAGCGTAGTGGCAGGCACTGAAGCTTTCTTT. Its protein is CASSVVAGTEAFF.

This clonotype has a handful of counts. The chain has TRBV7-9 and TRBJ2-2, with D tentatively TRBD2 (6 bases). Germline loops: CDR1 SEHNR, CDR2 FQNEAQ (reference sequence). V was shortened by 1 base and J by 9 bases, with 21 bases between the two germline ends. The CDR3 has 17 residues. This CDR3 reads CASSLGGHPEGRRELFF. The CDR3 DNA is TGTGCCAGCAGCTTAGGGGGTCACCCGGAGGGCCGCCGGGAGCTGTTTTTT. The variable domain in full, completed from reference TRBV7-9 and TRBJ2-2, reads DTGVSQNPRHKITKRGQNVTFRCDPISEHNRLYWYRQTLGQGPEFLTYFQNEAQLEKSRLLSDRFSAERPKGSFSTLEIQRTEQGDSAMYLCASSLGGHPEGRRELFFGEGSRLTVL.

This clonotype turned up a few times. The chain's CDR3 is CASSQGIAAGYTF. The CDR3 nucleotides are TGCGCCAGCAGCCAAGGAATTGCTGCCGGCTACACCTTC. The gene calls are TRBV4-1 and TRBJ1-2, with D unclear. There are 13 residues in the CDR3. CDR1 is MGHRA and CDR2 is YSYEKL in the germline V gene. The V end was cut by 1 base, the J end by 8 bases, with 11 bases between.

Relative to its sample, this clonotype is medium-sized (0.01 to 0.1%). The chain couples TRBV7-2 to TRBJ2-7; TRBD2 matches 7 bases. The CDR3 totals 16 residues. From germline, CDR1 is SGHTA and CDR2 FQGNSA. Trimming removed 4 bases from V and 4 bases from J; junction bases left unmatched: 13. The CDR3 sequence: CASSSLGSGEGYEQYF. The CDR3 DNA reads TGTGCCAGCAGCTCCCTGGGGTCCGGGGAGGGGTACGAGCAGTACTTC. The whole variable domain, remainder taken from reference TRBV7-2 and TRBJ2-7, is GAGVSQSPSNKVTEKGKDVELRCDPISGHTALYWYRQSLGQGLEFLIYFQGNSAPDKSGLPSDRFSAERTGGSVSTLTIQRTQQEDSAVYLCASSSLGSGEGYEQYFGPGTRLTVT.

This chain joins TRBV30 and TRBJ2-3, with 7 bases lining up with TRBD1. The CDR3 has 15 amino acids. CDR1 and CDR2 from the germline V gene are GTSNPN and SVGIG (reference sequence). After removal of 3 bases from V and 0 bases from J, the junction contained 6 bases not matched to a gene. The CDR3 reads CAWSRDRVSTDTQYF. CDR3 in DNA: TGTGCCTGGAGCCGAGACAGGGTTAGCACAGATACGCAGTATTTT.

The chain recombines TRBV30 with TRBJ2-2; perhaps TRBD2 as D (6 bases). The CDR3 is made up of 13 amino acids. Per germline, CDR1 GTSNPN and CDR2 SVGIG (reference sequence). Trimming cost V 2 bases and J 7 bases, with 11 bases left between them. The CDR3 is CAWSREMIGELFF. The CDR3 DNA reads TGTGCCTGGAGTCGGGAGATGATCGGGGAGCTGTTTTTT.

The rearrangement links TRBV7-6 to TRBJ1-3; D not certain. The germline V gene encodes CDR1 SGHVS and CDR2 FNYEAQ. Trimming removed 0 bases from V and 3 bases from J, with 0 bases in between. The CDR3 spans 12 residues. CDR3 sequence: CASSLAGNTIYF. The CDR3 DNA sequence: TGTGCCAGCAGCTTAGCTGGAAACACCATATATTTT.

In its sample, this clonotype ranks as medium-sized. This rearrangement joins TRBV15 to TRBJ1-2; no firm D call. CDR3 length equals 12 residues. V was clipped by 0 bases and J by 5 bases, with 4 bases between them. Germline CDR1 is LNHNV and CDR2 is YYDKDF (reference sequence). CDR3: CATSREQYGYTF. CDR3 DNA sequence: TGTGCCACCAGCAGAGAACAGTATGGCTACACCTTC.

This chain joins TRBV20-1 and TRBJ2-2; D is ambiguous. V lost 8 bases and J lost 6, with 13 bases in between. The CDR3 consists of 12 residues. Germline V gene lookup returns CDR1 DFQATT and CDR2 SNEGSKA (reference sequence). CDR3 sequence reads: CSNSGGPGELFF. CDR3 nucleotide sequence: TGCAGTAATTCTGGCGGTCCCGGGGAGCTGTTTTTT.

This sequence joins TRBV4-1 and TRBJ2-2, with D perhaps TRBD2 (5 bases). Germline V gene lookup returns CDR1 MGHRA and CDR2 YSYEKL. The CDR3 runs to 16 residues. Deletions cut 0 bases from V and 0 bases from J, with 8 bases between. As DNA, the CDR3 is TGCGCCAGCAGCCAAGAGTGGCGGGCGAACACCGGGGAGCTGTTTTTT. Its protein product is CASSQEWRANTGELFF.

Points on this clonotype: Compared with germline, one end of the junction differs, possibly owing to a read error. The chain couples TRBV7-3 to TRBJ2-3, with D perhaps TRBD1 (6 bases). The CDR3 has 15 amino acids. CDR1 is SGHTA, CDR2 FQGTGA, per germline. The CDR3 DNA is TGTGCCAGCAGCCAGGGGTTCGTGGGGGTAGATACGCTGTATTTT. Protein product: CASSQGFVGVDTLYF.

CDR3 amino acids: CAWVDSWEGTEAFF. The CDR3 bases are TGTGCCTGGGTAGACTCCTGGGAAGGGACTGAAGCTTTCTTT. V usage is TRBV30 and J usage is TRBJ1-1; the D is unclear. The germline CDR1 and CDR2 sequences are GTSNPN and SVGIG (reference sequence). Trimming removed 5 bases from V and 5 bases from J, with 18 bases in between. The CDR3 sequence is 14 residues long.

V and J are TRBV12-3 or TRBV12-4 and TRBJ1-5; TRBD1 might be the D (5 bases). V dropped 2 bases and J dropped 2 bases, with 13 bases sitting between them. The CDR3 loop spans 16 amino acids. The CDR3 sequence is CASSLWGSTRNQPQHF. The CDR3 region has the DNA TGTGCCAGCAGTTTATGGGGCAGTACCCGCAATCAGCCCCAGCATTTT.

This clonotype qualifies as medium-sized (0.01 to 0.1%). This chain joins TRBV6-1 and TRBJ1-5; D is possibly TRBD1 (6 bases). The V end lost 6 bases, the J end lost 4 bases, and 22 bases lay between the germline ends. The CDR3 has 17 amino acids. Per germline, CDR1 MNHNS and CDR2 SASEGT. For the CDR3, the DNA is TGTGCCAGCAGCGCCCCGAAGGGGCAGGGGCGGAATCAGCCCCAGCATTTT. Protein sequence: CASSAPKGQGRNQPQHF.

The chain recombines TRBV11-2 with TRBJ1-6, with 9 bases matching TRBD1. Germline V gene lookup returns CDR1 SGHAT and CDR2 FQNNGV. The CDR3 covers 16 residues. V lost 3 bases and J lost 7; bases outside the gene matches: 7. CDR3 nucleotides: TGTGCCAGCAGCTTCACGACAGGGGGGGAGAATTCACCCCTCCACTTT. Its protein product is CASSFTTGGENSPLHF.

The chain joins TRBV20-1 to TRBJ2-7; D gene unclear. The germline gives CDR1 DFQATT, CDR2 SNEGSKA (reference sequence). The ends were cut back, 2 bases at V and 3 bases at J, with 11 bases in the middle. The CDR3 covers 13 residues. The CDR3 DNA follows: TGCAGTGCTAGACAAAGACCGAACTACGAGCAGTACTTC. Protein product: CSARQRPNYEQYF.

The chain couples TRBV7-2 to TRBJ2-5; maybe TRBD1 (5 bases). Germline loops: CDR1 SGHTA, CDR2 FQGNSA. CDR3 length equals 13 residues. Between the trimmed V and J ends, which lost 1 base and 4 bases, there was a span of 7 bases. Here the CDR3 DNA reads TGTGCCAGCAGCTTAGTACAGGCAGAGACCCAGTACTTC. It translates to CASSLVQAETQYF.

The genes are TRBV4-2 and TRBJ2-7, with D possibly called TRBD1 or TRBD2 (6 bases each). The CDR3 length is 14 residues. CDR1 and CDR2 from the germline V gene are LGHNA and YNFKEQ. V shed 0 bases and J shed 5 bases, with 11 bases lying between them. Written as DNA, the CDR3 is TGTGCCAGCAGCCAAGAGGGGGGCCGGAACGAGCAGTACTTC. Translating it yields CASSQEGGRNEQYF.

The chain employs TRBV28 and TRBJ1-2, with a tentative D call TRBD1 (5 bases). The ends were cut back, 3 bases at V and 1 base at J, with 12 bases in the middle. The CDR3 runs to 15 residues. The V gene's germline CDR1 is MDHEN and CDR2 SYDVKM. The CDR3 DNA follows: TGTGCCAGCAGTTTCTCCGGGACGGTTAACTATGGCTACACCTTC. Protein: CASSFSGTVNYGYTF.

This clonotype has a handful of counts. V is TRBV20-1 and J is TRBJ1-2; tentative D call: TRBD1 (5 bases). Germline V lookup: CDR1 DFQATT, CDR2 SNEGSKA (reference sequence). V was clipped by 0 bases and J by 4 bases, with 9 bases between them. CDR3 size: 13 residues. CDR3 residues: CSARDGRGYGYTF. For the CDR3, the DNA is TGCAGTGCTAGAGATGGGAGGGGCTATGGCTACACCTTC.

This clonotype was picked up a small number of times. The genes are TRBV20-1 and TRBJ2-1; 13 bases match TRBD2. The germline CDR1 and CDR2 sequences are DFQATT and SNEGSKA (reference sequence). J lost 15 bases, V lost 6 bases, and 2 bases had no gene match. The CDR3 contains 10 residues. DNA for the CDR3: TGCAGTGCGGGACTAGCGGGAATGTTCTTC. The encoded protein is CSAGLAGMFF.

This clonotype is judged medium-sized (0.01 to 0.1%). This chain joins TRBV6-1 and TRBJ2-2; D ambiguous. V was cut by 7 bases and J by 1 base, with 10 bases left in between. The CDR3 is 14 amino acids. Germline CDR1 MNHNS, CDR2 SASEGT. The CDR3: CASKPRRNTGELFF. The CDR3 DNA reads TGTGCCAGCAAACCCCGCCGGAACACCGGGGAGCTGTTTTTT.